This T cell receptor beta chain was recovered during a study of beta chain features in type 1 diabetes. Overall study findings and caveats: The naive, central memory and Treg TCRB repertoires looked more alike in patients than they did in healthy donors.

This CDR3 has 15 amino acids. V was pared by 2 bases and J by 8 bases, with 7 bases of the junction left unmatched. Germline V gene sequence: CDR1 SEHNR, CDR2 FQNEAQ (reference sequence). This clone occurred a few times. Its antigen is unknown. The authors reverse transcribed all of the isolated RNA, so sequencing captured expressed TCRB transcripts. For naive, central memory and regulatory T cell samples, reads averaged roughly 3.5 million. Sequencing was performed with immunoSEQ multiplex PCR; in TCRdb, only in-frame clones are kept and a portion is missing. Among under 250,000 clones listed, roughly 14% were seen once.

This chain uses TRBV7-9 with TRBJ1-2, with 11 bases lining up with TRBD1. This clonotype originated in a woman aged 40 to 50 in good health. Sequenced sample: naive CD4+ T cells from blood. CDR3 region: CASSLPSGTGGGYTF. CDR3 nucleotides: TGTGCCAGCAGCTTACCCTCCGGGACAGGGGGGGGCTACACCTTC.